One and the same sample provided the 27 T cell receptor beta chains below, sequenced in a study of T cell changes during pregnancy in multiple sclerosis. Using immunoSEQ multiplex PCR, the repertoire was profiled, and TCRdb retains in-frame clones only, with some absent. The sample holds around 39,000 clones; 80% to 95% are singletons and the top ten take roughly 29%. Sequenced material: CD8+ T cells from peripheral blood mononuclear cells, taken before pregnancy. The receptors stem from a female donor with multiple sclerosis, enrolled in a pregnancy study.

This rearrangement joins TRBV7-8 to TRBJ1-2; D is uncertain. Germline lookup yields CDR1 SGHVS and CDR2 FQNEAQ. Trimming shortened V by 1 base and J by 7 bases, and 10 bases separated the two germline ends. The CDR3 loop spans 13 amino acids. The CDR3 loop is CASSLGAASGYTF. The DNA for the CDR3 is TGTGCCAGCAGCTTAGGGGCAGCCTCTGGCTACACCTTC.

The gene calls are TRBV27 and TRBJ1-5, with unresolved D. The CDR3 is 14 residues long. The V end was cut by 5 bases, the J end by 2 bases, with 10 bases between. Germline V gene lookup returns CDR1 MNHEY and CDR2 SMNVEV (reference sequence). The CDR3 DNA sequence: TGTGCCAGCAGTCCCGTGAGAGGCAATCAGCCCCAGCATTTT. It is translated as CASSPVRGNQPQHF.

The chain joins TRBV5-1 to TRBJ2-7; the D gene is possibly TRBD2 (5 bases). V lost 2 bases, J lost 0 bases, and 12 bases lay in between. This CDR3 comprises 15 residues. Looked up from germline, CDR1 is SGHRS and CDR2 is YFSETQ. The CDR3 is CASSLFGISSYEQYF. The CDR3 DNA reads TGCGCCAGCAGCTTATTCGGGATAAGCTCCTACGAGCAGTACTTC.

The chain joins TRBV7-9 to TRBJ2-3, with D unresolved. V was shortened by 2 bases and J by 0 bases, with 9 bases between the two germline ends. The CDR3 totals 15 residues. CDR1 SEHNR and CDR2 FQNEAQ come from the germline V gene (reference sequence). For the CDR3, the DNA is TGTGCCAGCAGCTTAAGACAAGCTAGCACAGATACGCAGTATTTT. It specifies CASSLRQASTDTQYF.

The chain couples TRBV19 to TRBJ2-5; TRBD1 matches at 8 bases. The ends lost 5 bases at V and 5 bases at J; junction bases unmatched: 10. The CDR3 consists of 15 residues. CDR1 is LNHDA and CDR2 is SQIVND in the germline V gene (reference sequence). The CDR3 coding sequence is TGTGCCAGTAGTCGGGGCAGGGGGCTCGGGGAGACCCAGTACTTC. It codes for CASSRGRGLGETQYF.

The V gene is TRBV5-6, the J gene TRBJ1-5, with a weak D call TRBD1 (6 bases). The CDR3 covers 14 residues. Trimming stripped 0 bases from V and 4 bases from J, with 8 bases between. Germline V CDR1 and CDR2: SGHDT, YYEEEE. For the CDR3, the DNA is TGTGCCAGCAGCTTGGTCAGGGGTAATCAGCCCCAGCATTTT. This sequence encodes CASSLVRGNQPQHF.

This sequence joins TRBV6-1 and TRBJ1-1, with D tentatively TRBD1 (5 bases). This CDR3 comprises 15 residues. The germline V and J ends were trimmed by 7 bases and 13 bases, with 28 bases remaining between them. Germline-derived CDR1 and CDR2 are MNHNS and SASEGT. Here the CDR3 DNA reads TGTGCCAGCACCGTTGGGACTGCTCCCCGAACAGGCGGTTTCTTT. Translated: CASTVGTAPRTGGFF.

This chain connects TRBV7-9 to TRBJ2-1; possibly TRBD2 for D (6 bases). The V end was cut by 5 bases, the J end by 0 bases, with 11 bases between. CDR3 length: 15 residues. Germline CDR1 SEHNR, CDR2 FQNEAQ (reference sequence). The CDR3 DNA follows: TGTGCCAGCAGCCATCTAGCGCTCTCCTACAATGAGCAGTTCTTC. Translation: CASSHLALSYNEQFF.

The CDR3 nucleotides read TGTGCCAGCAGCCCGGGACAGGGACACTATGGCTACACCTTC. This translates into CASSPGQGHYGYTF. The chain is built from TRBV7-9 and TRBJ1-2, with TRBD1 identical over 9 bases. Trimming took 5 bases from V and 3 from J; bases not matched to a gene: 4. The CDR3 loop spans 14 amino acids. CDR1 is SEHNR and CDR2 is FQNEAQ in the germline V gene (reference sequence).

The chain couples TRBV11-2 to TRBJ2-3; TRBD2 matches 11 bases. Germline V gene sequence: CDR1 SGHAT, CDR2 FQNNGV. The length of the CDR3 is 16 residues. V shed 8 bases, J shed 2 bases, and the junction held 9 bases outside the gene matches. The CDR3 DNA reads TGTGCCAGCGGACTGCTAGCGGGGGGATCCACAGATACGCAGTATTTT. Its protein product is CASGLLAGGSTDTQYF.

The chain has TRBV28 and TRBJ1-1; the D is unclear. CDR3 length equals 15 residues. With 7 bases removed from V and 2 bases from J, the gap between germline ends came to 17 bases. Germline V gene data show CDR1 as MDHEN and CDR2 as SYDVKM. The CDR3 loop reads CASTSGLGVNTEAFF. The DNA for the CDR3 is TGTGCCAGCACCTCCGGTTTGGGAGTTAACACTGAAGCTTTCTTT.

The V call is TRBV9, the J call TRBJ2-3, with D unclear. Germline-derived CDR1 and CDR2 are SGDLS and YYNGEE. Trimming took off 2 bases at V and 0 bases at J, with 10 bases between the two ends. The CDR3 covers 15 residues. As DNA, the CDR3 is TGTGCCAGCAGCGTGAGACTCGGGAGCACAGATACGCAGTATTTT. Protein product: CASSVRLGSTDTQYF.

The rearrangement links TRBV7-2 to TRBJ2-1, with D uncertain. Trimming took off 4 bases at V and 0 bases at J, with 7 bases between the two ends. Germline CDR1 SGHTA, CDR2 FQGNSA. The CDR3 is 14 amino acids. Here the CDR3 DNA reads TGTGCCAGCAGCTATAATCCCTCCTACAATGAGCAGTTCTTC. It yields the protein CASSYNPSYNEQFF.

This chain connects TRBV19 to TRBJ1-1; D remains ambiguous. The CDR3 length is 15 residues. Germline CDR1 reads LNHDA; CDR2 reads SQIVND (reference sequence). V lost 5 bases to trimming and J lost 0 bases, with 13 bases between them. DNA for the CDR3: TGTGCCAGTAGTCCCCTCGGCGGGGTGAACACTGAAGCTTTCTTT. As protein: CASSPLGGVNTEAFF.

This clone was recorded many times. This chain joins TRBV7-7 and TRBJ2-7; possible D gene TRBD1, 5 bases. CDR1 and CDR2 (germline): SSHAT, FNYEAQ (reference sequence). Trimming removed 5 bases at V and 3 bases at J, with 11 bases between. The CDR3 is 13 residues long. The DNA of the CDR3 is TGTGCCAGCAGCCAATACCAGGGCTACGAGCAGTACTTC. This codes for CASSQYQGYEQYF.

This sequence joins TRBV2 and TRBJ2-3; 9 nucleotides line up with TRBD1. The V segment lost 7 bases and the J segment 3 bases; nucleotides outside the gene matches: 5. CDR3 length equals 14 residues. Germline V CDR1 and CDR2: SNHLY, FYNNEI. The CDR3 spells CASTRDRATDTQYF. In nucleotides, the CDR3 is TGTGCCAGCACGCGGGACAGGGCGACAGATACGCAGTATTTT.

The chain employs TRBV7-9 and TRBJ2-6; 9 bases agree with TRBD1. Germline assignment: CDR1 SEHNR and CDR2 FQNEAQ (reference sequence). V was clipped by 3 bases and J by 0 bases; unmatched bases: 6. The CDR3 consists of 18 residues. The CDR3 DNA follows: TGTGCCAGCAGCTTGTGGGGACAGGGAAACTCTGGGGCCAACGTCCTGACTTTC. It yields the protein CASSLWGQGNSGANVLTF.

A single count supports this clone. The CDR3 spells CASSLAETGPYNEQFF. The CDR3 region has the DNA TGTGCCAGCAGCTTGGCTGAGACAGGGCCCTACAATGAGCAGTTCTTC. The genes are TRBV5-6 and TRBJ2-1; TRBD1 aligns across 7 bases. V gave up 0 bases and J gave up 2 bases; unmatched junction bases: 5. The germline V gene has CDR1 SGHDT and CDR2 YYEEEE. This CDR3 is 16 amino acids long.

CDR3 in amino acids: CASTGPSGRAWTDTQYF. CDR3 coding DNA: TGTGCCAGCACAGGGCCTAGCGGGAGGGCCTGGACAGATACGCAGTATTTT. V is TRBV2 and J is TRBJ2-3; 12 bases align to TRBD2. V shed 7 bases, J shed 3 bases, and the junction held 11 bases outside the gene matches. Germline V gives CDR1 SNHLY, CDR2 FYNNEI. There are 17 residues in the CDR3.

This chain uses TRBV6-6 with TRBJ2-1, with 12 bases aligning to TRBD1. Germline lookup yields CDR1 MNHNY and CDR2 SVGAGI (reference sequence). The CDR3 runs 15 residues. With 7 bases clipped from V and 6 bases from J, the junction kept 7 bases outside the gene matches. The CDR3 protein is CASTTGTGGLNEQFF. As DNA, the CDR3 is TGTGCCAGCACCACCGGGACAGGGGGCCTCAATGAGCAGTTCTTC.

This rearrangement joins TRBV4-2 to TRBJ2-3; 11 nucleotides match TRBD2. The CDR3 length is 17 residues. The germline V gene has CDR1 LGHNA and CDR2 YNFKEQ. V dropped 3 bases and J dropped 0; count of bases not matched to a gene: 5. The CDR3 spells CASSQGGTSGSTDTQYF. The CDR3 region has the DNA TGTGCCAGCAGCCAGGGAGGGACTAGCGGTAGCACAGATACGCAGTATTTT.

J is TRBJ2-6 and V is TRBV29-1; 12 nucleotides line up with TRBD1. From germline, CDR1 is SQVTM and CDR2 ANQGSEA. CDR3 length equals 17 residues. The J segment lost 2 bases and the V segment lost 7 bases, leaving 9 bases of the junction unmatched. The CDR3 is CSAGDRGRGAGANVLTF. In nucleotides, the CDR3 is TGCAGCGCTGGGGACAGGGGGCGCGGGGCTGGGGCCAACGTCCTGACTTTC. The variable domain in full, completed from reference TRBV29-1 and TRBJ2-6, reads SAVISQKPSRDICQRGTSLTIQCQVDSQVTMMFWYRQQPGQSLTLIATANQGSEATYESGFVIDKFPISRPNLTFSTLTVSNMSPEDSSIYLCSAGDRGRGAGANVLTFGAGSRLTVL.

The chain links TRBV11-2 to TRBJ1-1, with a possible D match to TRBD1 (6 bases). This CDR3 comprises 15 residues. V was cut by 5 bases and J by 7 bases, with 20 bases left in between. The germline gives CDR1 SGHAT, CDR2 FQNNGV. This chain's CDR3 is CASSATYRAEVEAFF. CDR3 sequence (DNA): TGTGCCAGCAGCGCGACTTACAGGGCTGAGGTTGAAGCTTTCTTT.

The chain uses TRBV9 and TRBJ2-1, with 15 positions matching TRBD2. CDR3 length equals 13 residues. The V and J ends lost 7 bases and 14 bases, in that order; junction bases with no gene match: 7. The germline V gene has CDR1 SGDLS and CDR2 YYNGEE. CDR3 loop: CASGGTSGGPEFF. The CDR3 coding sequence is TGTGCCAGCGGGGGGACTAGCGGGGGGCCGGAGTTCTTC.

The CDR3 coding sequence is TGTGCCACGGGACAGGGAGATTCACCCCTCCACTTT. The encoded protein is CATGQGDSPLHF. The gene calls are TRBV30 and TRBJ1-6; TRBD1 aligns across 9 bases. V gave up 8 bases and J gave up 8 bases; unmatched junction bases: 4. Germline V gives CDR1 GTSNPN, CDR2 SVGIG (reference sequence). This CDR3 spans 12 amino acids.

Sample share makes this clone medium-sized (0.01 to 0.1%). The chain uses TRBV7-3 and TRBJ2-3; a possible D gene is TRBD2 (5 bases). The V end was cut by 5 bases, the J end by 0 bases, with 15 bases between. This CDR3 spans 16 amino acids. Germline loops: CDR1 SGHTA, CDR2 FQGTGA. The CDR3 loop reads CASSLPRGDSTDTQYF. In DNA, the CDR3 is TGTGCCAGCAGCCTACCCCGGGGAGATAGCACAGATACGCAGTATTTT.

The V gene is TRBV6-5, the J gene TRBJ1-1, with unresolved D. Trimming removed 7 bases from V and 4 bases from J, with 7 bases in between. The CDR3 runs 11 residues. CDR1 is MNHEY and CDR2 is SVGAGI in the germline V gene. CDR3 protein: CASMTRTEAFF. The CDR3 DNA reads as TGTGCCAGCATGACACGCACTGAAGCTTTCTTT.